These 7 T cell receptor beta chains were all obtained from the same sample, sequenced in a study of blood T cells in healthy people across ages. Using a J-beta primer mix together with a sample-barcoded 5' primer, a second PCR was run for roughly 7 to 11 cycles. TCRdb reanalysed the 5' RACE reads using MiXCR and keeps one entry per CDR3 protein. The sample has hundreds of thousands of distinct CDR3 sequences; roughly half are singletons. Sequenced material: blood. Every receptor here comes from a woman aged 80 or over in good health.

Worth noting for this clonotype: One base away lies a much larger clone, so this may be a sequencing read error. This sequence joins TRBV12-3 or TRBV12-4 and TRBJ2-5, with D unresolved. There are 17 residues in the CDR3. V lost 6 bases to trimming and J lost 1 base, with 21 bases between them. This CDR3 reads CASRFTPAQFVQETQYF. CDR3 sequence (DNA): TGTGCCAGCAGATTTACTCCGGCCCAGTTCGTCCAAGAGACCCAGTACTTC.

This clonotype was seen ten or more times. This sequence joins TRBV10-3 and TRBJ2-7; D may be TRBD1 or TRBD2 (6 bases each). The V gene's germline CDR1 is ENHRY and CDR2 SYGVKD. V was clipped by 2 bases and J by 0 bases, with 11 bases between them. The CDR3 is 15 amino acids. CDR3 region: CAISERGLASYEQYF. As DNA, the CDR3 is TGTGCCATCAGTGAGCGGGGGCTCGCCTCCTACGAGCAGTACTTC.

About this clonotype: This could be a read error, since a much larger clone is one nucleotide away. The chain recombines TRBV5-1 with TRBJ2-5, with TRBD2 matching over 12 bases. The germline gives CDR1 SGHRS, CDR2 YFSETQ. The CDR3 has 17 amino acids. With V trimmed by 1 base and J by 11 bases, 15 bases remained unmatched. CDR3: CASSLSRTSGTYNEQYF. CDR3 sequence (DNA): TGCGCCAGCAGCTTGTCTCGGACTAGCGGGACCTACAATGAGCAGTACTTC.

J is TRBJ1-2 and V is TRBV27, with D possibly TRBD1 on 6 matching bases. Trimming removed 9 bases from V and 3 bases from J, with 17 bases in between. Germline V gene sequence: CDR1 MNHEY, CDR2 SMNVEV (reference sequence). The CDR3 spans 14 residues. The CDR3 is CASKRTADHYGYTF. The DNA of the CDR3 is TGTGCCAGTAAAAGGACAGCCGACCACTATGGCTACACCTTC.

On this clonotype: A single base separates this from a much larger clone, so it may be a read error. This chain connects TRBV3-1 to TRBJ2-5; no definite D call. CDR1 and CDR2 (germline): LGHDT, YNNKEL (reference sequence). V lost 0 bases to trimming and J lost 6 bases, with 5 bases between them. The CDR3 sequence is 12 residues long. CDR3 DNA sequence: TGTGCCAGCAGCCAAGATCAGCAGACCCAGTACTTC. Its protein product is CASSQDQQTQYF.

The chain carries TRBV5-1 and TRBJ1-1; D remains ambiguous. Trimming shortened V by 0 bases and J by 4 bases, and 10 bases separated the two germline ends. The CDR3 loop spans 14 amino acids. The germline V gene has CDR1 SGHRS and CDR2 YFSETQ. In DNA form, the CDR3 reads TGCGCCAGCAGCTTGGAAGGCAGAAGCACTGAAGCTTTCTTT. Protein product: CASSLEGRSTEAFF.

Here the CDR3 reads CAIMGTGYNEQFF. CDR3 in DNA: TGTGCCATCATGGGGACAGGTTACAATGAGCAGTTCTTC. The chain combines TRBV10-3 with TRBJ2-1; 8 nucleotides match TRBD1. The CDR3 covers 13 residues. CDR1 and CDR2 (germline): ENHRY, SYGVKD. V gave up 7 bases and J gave up 4 bases; unmatched junction bases: 3.